These 5 T cell receptor beta chains originate from one sample sequenced in a study of blood T cell repertoires in COVID-19. The table came from immunoSEQ multiplex PCR; TCRdb's copy has only in-frame clones and leaves some out. The sample has about 54,000 clones; about nine tenths are singletons. The sample was peripheral blood. These receptors were collected from a woman aged 35 to 49 with active COVID-19.

The chain is built from TRBV3-1 (or the pseudogene TRBV3-2) and TRBJ2-7; D possibly corresponds to TRBD2 (6 bases). The CDR3 totals 14 residues. Germline V lookup: CDR1 LGHDT, CDR2 YNNKEL (reference sequence). V lost 4 bases and J lost 4, with 14 bases in between. The CDR3 loop reads CASSPSSGLYEQYF. In DNA, the CDR3 is TGTGCCAGCAGCCCCAGTAGCGGATTATACGAGCAGTACTTC.

The V and J genes are TRBV7-2 and TRBJ2-2, with D tentatively TRBD2 (6 bases). Between the trimmed V and J ends, which lost 10 bases and 3 bases, there was a span of 12 bases. Germline CDR1 and CDR2: SGHTA and FQGNSA. The CDR3 is 13 residues long. CDR3 residues: CATRLDHTGELFF. CDR3 DNA: TGTGCCACCAGACTAGACCACACCGGGGAGCTGTTTTTT.

The chain uses TRBV5-4 and TRBJ2-7; TRBD2 is a possible D gene (7 bases). Trimming took off 4 bases at V and 1 base at J, with 21 bases between the two ends. The CDR3 loop spans 17 amino acids. The V gene's germline CDR1 is SGHNT and CDR2 YYREEE (reference sequence). CDR3: CASSPGRVGGPSYEQYF. The CDR3 DNA reads TGTGCCAGCAGCCCCGGTCGGGTCGGGGGGCCGTCCTACGAGCAGTACTTC.

This chain connects TRBV6-6 to TRBJ1-4; D is unclear. The CDR3 has 12 amino acids. Germline V gene sequence: CDR1 MNHNY, CDR2 SVGAGI (reference sequence). The V end was cut by 5 bases, the J end by 3 bases, with 4 bases between. The CDR3 DNA reads as TGTGCCAGCAGTCCCTCTAATGAAAAACTGTTTTTT. It translates to CASSPSNEKLFF.

The chain recombines TRBV19 with TRBJ2-5, with 8 bases matching TRBD2. The trim removed 5 bases at V and 2 bases at J, leaving 7 bases unmatched. Germline values: CDR1 LNHDA, CDR2 SQIVND (reference sequence). The CDR3 is made up of 15 amino acids. The CDR3 DNA reads as TGTGCCAGTAGTGATCGGACTAGCCCGCAAGAGACCCAGTACTTC. Amino acids: CASSDRTSPQETQYF. The variable domain in full, with the rest retrieved from reference TRBV19 and TRBJ2-5, is DGGITQSPKYLFRKEGQNVTLSCEQNLNHDAMYWYRQDPGQGLRLIYYSQIVNDFQKGDIAEGYSVSREKKESFPLTVTSAQKNPTAFYLCASSDRTSPQETQYFGPGTRLLVL.